A single T cell receptor beta chain is shown here with its context. The antigen is undetermined. The record originates from a study of B cell selection in AIRE deficiency. Per the original data handling: Patients' Tregs yielded about 5.6x10^4 distinct TCRbeta sequences; donors' roughly 9.8x10^4. Libraries were prepared by immunoSEQ multiplex PCR; TCRdb keeps only in-frame clonotypes and omits some of them. Clone size and the V and J calls come from that table; the DNA yielded D and trimming. Here the sample spans about 26,000 clones, roughly 90% being singletons. Whole-study findings and limits: Shared Treg sequences had shorter CDR3s, biased toward rearrangements with few non-templated insertions.

Sorted regulatory T cells were CD4-positive, CD25-high and CD127-low or negative. The germline gives CDR1 SNHLY, CDR2 FYNNEI. CDR3 length: 14 residues. V lost 7 bases to trimming and J lost 2 bases, with 11 bases between them. This clonotype was obtained from a human donor in good health. Sequencing used CD4+CD25+ Tregs sorted from PBMCs. The chain links TRBV2 to TRBJ2-2; D not resolved. CDR3 protein: CASKNAVNTGELFF. CDR3 nucleotides: TGTGCCAGCAAGAACGCAGTTAACACCGGGGAGCTGTTTTTT.